These T cell receptor beta chains were read from a single sample in a study of T cell responses to AZD1222 COVID-19 vaccine. TCRdb's copy holds only in-frame clones and misses some; the assay was immunoSEQ multiplex PCR. The sample yields about 76,000 clones, about three quarters seen once. This specimen consisted of peripheral blood, obtained 28 days after the second dose of the MenACWY control vaccine. Receptors originate from an adult who received the MenACWY meningococcal vaccine as a control. Both conserved end residues are part of each CDR3. A D gene is named only where the DNA matches it firmly. Rows may omit the clone size; those that give it use once, few, many or a size class.

d_call j_call v_call clone_size cdr3_aa cdr3_nt
TRBD1 TRBJ1-2 TRBV7-9 - CASSPTGNYGYTF TGTGCCAGCAGCCCGACAGGGAACTATGGCTACACCTTC
TRBD1 TRBJ2-2 TRBV11-2 - CASSGTGGNTGELFF TGTGCCAGCAGCGGGACAGGGGGAAACACCGGGGAGCTGTTTTTT
- TRBJ1-1 TRBV12-3/TRBV12-4 - CASKVWANTEAFF TGTGCCAGCAAAGTTTGGGCTAACACTGAAGCTTTCTTT
- TRBJ1-1 TRBV30 many CAWAIAAEAFF TGTGCCTGGGCCATCGCAGCTGAAGCTTTCTTT
TRBD1 TRBJ1-1 TRBV28 once CASRLQGEAFF TGTGCCAGCAGGCTACAGGGGGAAGCTTTCTTT
- TRBJ2-5 TRBV4-1 - CASSQDPGETQYF TGCGCCAGCAGCCAAGATCCGGGGGAGACCCAGTACTTC
TRBD2 TRBJ2-5 TRBV29-1 - CSAIGGAWETQYF TGCAGCGCGATCGGGGGGGCTTGGGAGACCCAGTACTTC
- TRBJ1-1 TRBV19 once CASSIAGSTEAFF TGTGCCAGTAGTATAGCTGGCAGCACTGAAGCTTTCTTT
TRBD2 TRBJ2-1 TRBV7-2 - CASGRASGYNEQFF TGTGCCAGCGGGCGGGCTAGCGGCTACAATGAGCAGTTCTTC
- TRBJ1-2 TRBV19 - CASSLGQFSYTF TGTGCCAGTAGTTTAGGACAGTTCAGCTACACCTTC
- TRBJ2-7 TRBV23-1 - CASSLSIRVSRYEQYF TGCGCCAGCAGTCTTAGCATCCGCGTTTCAAGATACGAGCAGTACTTC
- TRBJ2-3 TRBV30 - CAWGPVTDTQYF TGTGCCTGGGGCCCCGTTACAGATACGCAGTATTTT
TRBD1 TRBJ2-3 TRBV6-2/TRBV6-3 - CASSPNRGTDTQYF TGTGCCAGCAGTCCAAACAGGGGTACAGATACGCAGTATTTT
- TRBJ1-1 TRBV6-5 - CASSMRVNTEAFF TGTGCCAGCAGCATGCGGGTCAACACTGAAGCTTTCTTT
TRBD1 TRBJ1-1 TRBV5-4 - CASSPRTGGTTEAFF TGTGCCAGCAGCCCTAGGACAGGGGGCACCACTGAAGCTTTCTTT
- TRBJ1-1 TRBV19 - CASTKNTEAFF TGTGCCAGTACGAAGAACACTGAAGCTTTCTTT
- TRBJ1-5 TRBV6-2/TRBV6-3 - CASSLDASPPQHF TGTGCCAGCAGTTTGGACGCATCGCCGCCCCAGCATTTT
TRBD1 TRBJ1-3 TRBV5-1 once CASSSGQGASSTIYF TGCGCCAGCTCGTCGGGACAGGGGGCAAGTAGCACCATATATTTT
TRBD1 TRBJ1-5 TRBV30 - CAWSGQVSNQPQHF TGTGCCTGGTCTGGACAGGTTAGCAATCAGCCCCAGCATTTT
- TRBJ1-6 TRBV30 - CAWSVRAGGLSSYNSPLHF TGTGCCTGGAGTGTACGAGCAGGAGGCTTAAGCTCCTATAATTCACCCCTCCACTTT
- TRBJ1-1 TRBV2 - CASSETLGAGNTEAFF TGTGCCAGCAGTGAGACCCTGGGGGCTGGGAACACTGAAGCTTTCTTT
TRBD1 TRBJ1-5 TRBV19 - CASSKGPSGTGAPNNQPQHF TGTGCCAGTAGTAAAGGCCCCTCCGGGACAGGGGCTCCCAACAATCAGCCCCAGCATTTT
- TRBJ2-7 TRBV5-5 medium-sized CASSSTSGQSYEQYF TGTGCCAGCAGTAGCACTTCCGGACAGTCTTACGAGCAGTACTTC
- TRBJ2-7 TRBV5-1 - CASSPKRLPYEQYF TGCGCCAGCAGCCCAAAGAGGCTGCCCTACGAGCAGTACTTC
- TRBJ1-4 TRBV2 - CASSMTGLNEKLFF TGTGCCAGCAGTATGACAGGATTGAATGAAAAACTGTTTTTT
- TRBJ2-7 TRBV18 - CASSSVPAYEQYF TGTGCCAGCTCAAGTGTTCCCGCTTACGAGCAGTACTTC
- TRBJ1-2 TRBV12-3/TRBV12-4 - CASRPSSGNGYTF TGTGCCAGCAGACCCTCGTCAGGGAATGGCTACACCTTC
- TRBJ2-7 TRBV7-9 - CASSARRSYEQYF TGTGCCAGCAGCGCGCGTCGATCCTACGAGCAGTACTTC
TRBD1 TRBJ2-7 TRBV5-1 - CASRARTGSYEQYF TGCGCCAGCAGAGCAAGGACAGGTTCCTACGAGCAGTACTTC
TRBD1 TRBJ1-1 TRBV6-5 - CASSYTDRTNTEAFF TGTGCCAGCAGTTACACGGACAGGACGAACACTGAAGCTTTCTTT
TRBD1 TRBJ2-5 TRBV28 - CATRGTGRGETQYF TGTGCCACAAGGGGGACAGGGCGAGGGGAGACCCAGTACTTC